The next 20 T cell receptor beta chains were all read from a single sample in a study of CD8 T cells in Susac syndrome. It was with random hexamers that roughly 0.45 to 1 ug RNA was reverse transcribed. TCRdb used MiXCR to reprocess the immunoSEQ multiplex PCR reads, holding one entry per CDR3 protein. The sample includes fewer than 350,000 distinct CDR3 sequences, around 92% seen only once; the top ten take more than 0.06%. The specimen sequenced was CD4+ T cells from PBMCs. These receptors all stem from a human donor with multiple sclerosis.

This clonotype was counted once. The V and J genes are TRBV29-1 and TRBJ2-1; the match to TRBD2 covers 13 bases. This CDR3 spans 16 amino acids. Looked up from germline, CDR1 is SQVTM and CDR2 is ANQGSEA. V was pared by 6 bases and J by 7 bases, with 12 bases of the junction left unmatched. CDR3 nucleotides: TGCAGCGTCACGGGGACTAGCGGGAAGAGCGTTAATGAGCAGTTCTTC. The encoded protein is CSVTGTSGKSVNEQFF.

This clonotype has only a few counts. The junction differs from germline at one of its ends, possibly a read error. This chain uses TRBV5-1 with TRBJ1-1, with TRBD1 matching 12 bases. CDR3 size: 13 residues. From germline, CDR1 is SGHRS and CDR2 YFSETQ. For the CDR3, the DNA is TGCGCCAGCAGTCCCGGGACAGGGGGCGTCCGGGGCTTT. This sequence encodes CASSPGTGGVRGF.

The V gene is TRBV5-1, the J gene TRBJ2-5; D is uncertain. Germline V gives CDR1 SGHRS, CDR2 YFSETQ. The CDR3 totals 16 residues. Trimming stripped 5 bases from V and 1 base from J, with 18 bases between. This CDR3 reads CASRPGPTSTQETQYF. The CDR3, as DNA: TGCGCCAGCAGACCCGGGCCTACCTCGACCCAAGAGACCCAGTACTTC.

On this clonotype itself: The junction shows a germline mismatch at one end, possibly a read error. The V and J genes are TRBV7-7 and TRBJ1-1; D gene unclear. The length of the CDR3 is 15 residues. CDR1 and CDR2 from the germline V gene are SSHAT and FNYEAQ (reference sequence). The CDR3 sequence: CASSPLDRLGTEAFF. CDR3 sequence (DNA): TGTGCTAGCAGCCCCCTTGACCGGCTTGGCACTGAAGCTTTCTTT.

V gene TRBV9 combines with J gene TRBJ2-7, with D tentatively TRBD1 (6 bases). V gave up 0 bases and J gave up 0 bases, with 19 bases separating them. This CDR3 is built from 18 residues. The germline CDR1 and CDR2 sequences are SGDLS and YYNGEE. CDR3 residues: CASSVDRAHYETSYEQYF. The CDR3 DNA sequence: TGTGCCAGCAGCGTAGACAGGGCCCATTACGAAACCTCCTACGAGCAGTACTTC. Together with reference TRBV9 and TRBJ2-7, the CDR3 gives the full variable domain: DSGVTQTPKHLITATGQRVTLRCSPRSGDLSVYWYQQSLDQGLQFLIQYYNGEERAKGNILERFSAQQFPDLHSELNLSSLELGDSALYFCASSVDRAHYETSYEQYFGPGTRLTVT.

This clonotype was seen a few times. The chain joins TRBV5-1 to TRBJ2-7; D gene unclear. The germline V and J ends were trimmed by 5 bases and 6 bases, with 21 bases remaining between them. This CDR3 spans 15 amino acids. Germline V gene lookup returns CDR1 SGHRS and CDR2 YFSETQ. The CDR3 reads CASSPELGRPGEQYF. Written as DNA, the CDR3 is TGCGCCAGCAGTCCGGAGCTTGGGCGTCCAGGCGAGCAGTACTTC.

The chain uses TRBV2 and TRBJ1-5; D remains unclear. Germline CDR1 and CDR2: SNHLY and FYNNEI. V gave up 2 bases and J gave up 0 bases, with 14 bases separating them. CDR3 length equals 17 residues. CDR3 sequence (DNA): TGTGCCAGCAGTGAAAGGGCCAGTCGAAATAGCAATCAGCCCCAGCATTTT. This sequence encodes CASSERASRNSNQPQHF. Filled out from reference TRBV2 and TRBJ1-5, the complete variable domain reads EPEVTQTPSHQVTQMGQEVILRCVPISNHLYFYWYRQILGQKVEFLVSFYNNEISEKSEIFDDQFSVERPDGSNFTLKIRSTKLEDSAMYFCASSERASRNSNQPQHFGDGTRLSIL.

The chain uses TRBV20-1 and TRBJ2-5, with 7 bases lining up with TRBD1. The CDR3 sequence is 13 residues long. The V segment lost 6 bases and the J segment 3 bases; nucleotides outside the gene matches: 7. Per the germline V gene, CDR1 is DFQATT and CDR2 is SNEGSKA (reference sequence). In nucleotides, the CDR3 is TGCAGTGCCACAAGGGACAGAGAAGAGACCCAGTACTTC. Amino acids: CSATRDREETQYF.

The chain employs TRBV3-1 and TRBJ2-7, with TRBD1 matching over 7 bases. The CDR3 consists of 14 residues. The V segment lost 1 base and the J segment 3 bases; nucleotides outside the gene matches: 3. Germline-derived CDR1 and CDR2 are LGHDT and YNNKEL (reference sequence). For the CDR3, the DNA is TGTGCCAGCAGCCAAGGACAGGGCGACTACGAGCAGTACTTC. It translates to CASSQGQGDYEQYF.

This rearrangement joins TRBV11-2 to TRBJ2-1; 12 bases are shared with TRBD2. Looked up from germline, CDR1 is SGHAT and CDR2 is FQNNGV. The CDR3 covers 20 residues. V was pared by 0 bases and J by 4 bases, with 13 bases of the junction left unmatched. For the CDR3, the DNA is TGTGCCAGCAGCTTAGAGGTTCCTGCTCGGGGACTAGCGGGTTACAATGAGCAGTTCTTC. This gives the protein CASSLEVPARGLAGYNEQFF.

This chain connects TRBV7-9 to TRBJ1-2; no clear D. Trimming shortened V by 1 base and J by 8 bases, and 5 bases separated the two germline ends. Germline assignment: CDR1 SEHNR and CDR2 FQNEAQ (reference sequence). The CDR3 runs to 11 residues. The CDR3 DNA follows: TGTGCCAGCAGCTTAGTCGGGGGCTACACCTTC. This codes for CASSLVGGYTF.

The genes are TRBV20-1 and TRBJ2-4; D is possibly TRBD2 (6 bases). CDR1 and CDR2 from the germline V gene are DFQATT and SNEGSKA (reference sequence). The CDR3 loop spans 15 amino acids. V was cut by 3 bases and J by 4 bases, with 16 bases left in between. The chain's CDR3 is CSASPFQGGKNIQYF. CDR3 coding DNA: TGCAGTGCTAGCCCCTTTCAAGGAGGGAAAAACATTCAGTACTTC.

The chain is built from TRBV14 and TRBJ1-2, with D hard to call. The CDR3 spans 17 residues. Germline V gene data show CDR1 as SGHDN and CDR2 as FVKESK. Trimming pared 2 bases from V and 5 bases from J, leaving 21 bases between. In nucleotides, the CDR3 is TGTGCCAGCAGCCAACGGGCGGGATGGAGGGCTCGGTATGGCTACACCTTC. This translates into CASSQRAGWRARYGYTF.

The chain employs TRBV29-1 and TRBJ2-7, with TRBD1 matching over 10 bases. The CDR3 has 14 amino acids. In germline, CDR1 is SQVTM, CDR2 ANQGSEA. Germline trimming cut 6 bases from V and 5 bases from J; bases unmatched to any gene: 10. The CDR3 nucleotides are TGCAGCGTCGGGAGGACAGGGGGAAAGGACGAGCAGTACTTC. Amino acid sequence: CSVGRTGGKDEQYF.

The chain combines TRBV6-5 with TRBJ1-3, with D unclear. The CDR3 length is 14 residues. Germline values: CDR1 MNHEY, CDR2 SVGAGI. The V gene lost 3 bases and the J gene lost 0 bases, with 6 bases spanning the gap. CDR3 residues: CASSYSGSGNTIYF. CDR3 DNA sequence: TGTGCCAGCAGTTATAGTGGCTCTGGAAACACCATATATTTT.

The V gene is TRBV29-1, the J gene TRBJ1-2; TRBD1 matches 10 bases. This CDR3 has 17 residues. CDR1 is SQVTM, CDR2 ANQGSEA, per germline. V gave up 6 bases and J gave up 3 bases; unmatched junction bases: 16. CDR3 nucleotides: TGCAGCGTCGCCTGGGGACAGGGGTCCTCGCGGGACTATGGCTACACCTTC. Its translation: CSVAWGQGSSRDYGYTF.

CDR3 loop: CASSPARVARSRTDTQYF. For the CDR3, the DNA is TGTGCCAGCAGCCCAGCACGAGTAGCGCGGAGTCGCACAGATACGCAGTATTTT. The chain links TRBV7-2 to TRBJ2-3, with TRBD2 as a possible D gene (5 bases). The ends were cut back, 5 bases at V and 1 base at J, with 22 bases in the middle. This CDR3 has 18 residues. Germline CDR1 and CDR2: SGHTA and FQGNSA.

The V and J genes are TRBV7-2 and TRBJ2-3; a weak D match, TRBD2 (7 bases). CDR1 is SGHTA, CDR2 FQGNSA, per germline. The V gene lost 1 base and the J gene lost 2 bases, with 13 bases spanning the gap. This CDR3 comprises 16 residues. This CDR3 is CASSLVGGANTDTQYF. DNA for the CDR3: TGTGCCAGCAGCTTAGTAGGGGGGGCGAACACAGATACGCAGTATTTT.

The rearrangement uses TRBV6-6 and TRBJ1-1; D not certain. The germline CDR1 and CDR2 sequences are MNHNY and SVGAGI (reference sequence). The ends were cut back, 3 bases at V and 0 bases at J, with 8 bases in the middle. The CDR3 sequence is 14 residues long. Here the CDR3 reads CASSYGSLNTEAFF. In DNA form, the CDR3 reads TGTGCCAGCAGTTATGGCAGTCTGAACACTGAAGCTTTCTTT.

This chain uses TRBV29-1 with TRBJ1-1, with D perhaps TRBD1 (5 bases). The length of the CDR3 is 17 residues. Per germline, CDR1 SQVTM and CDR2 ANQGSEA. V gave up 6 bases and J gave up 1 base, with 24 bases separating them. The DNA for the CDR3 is TGCAGCGTCCTGTCACAGGTTTTCGCCTTGAGGAACACTGAAGCTTTCTTT. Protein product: CSVLSQVFALRNTEAFF.